Detailed here is one T cell receptor (beta chain). Through a sample-barcoded 5' primer and a J-beta primer mix, a second PCR was run for roughly 7 to 12 cycles. TCRdb called the 5' RACE reads again in MiXCR, with one record for every CDR3 protein. This repertoire shows approximately 940,000 distinct CDR3 sequences, roughly 50% found once; its top ten account for about an eighth. The data derive from a study of blood T cells in healthy people across ages. The V gene's germline CDR1 is LGHNA and CDR2 YNFKEQ. Trimming pared 4 bases from V and 9 bases from J, leaving 15 bases between. The CDR3 has 13 residues.

V usage is TRBV4-2 and J usage is TRBJ1-2; TRBD1 is a possible D gene (5 bases). The receptor was isolated from a man under 40 in good health. Sequenced sample: blood. The CDR3, as DNA: TGTGCCAGCAGCCTAGGGACGACTCCGAGCTACACCTTC. Encoded protein: CASSLGTTPSYTF.